What follows is one TCR beta chain and its context. This may arise from a read error, as a much more abundant clone is one base away. MiXCR was run by TCRdb on the 5' RACE reads, yielding one entry per CDR3 protein. The sample carries about 52,000 distinct CDR3 sequences, less than 4% recorded once. The CDR3 totals 13 residues. From germline, CDR1 is SGHKS and CDR2 YYEKEE (reference sequence). The data stem from a study of neurological immune-mediated disorders. Sequencing used PBMCs. V gene TRBV5-5 combines with J gene TRBJ2-7; D is possibly TRBD2 (5 bases). The receptor was isolated from a man aged 60 to 69 with multiple sclerosis. The CDR3 bases are TGTGTCAGCAGCCGACCCGGGGTGCTGGAGCAGTACTTC. Translated: CVSSRPGVLEQYF.